This T cell receptor (beta chain) was identified in a study of shared clonotypes between healthy human individuals. V lost 3 bases and J 0 bases, leaving 23 bases between the germline ends. The CDR3 totals 19 residues. Per germline, CDR1 MNHNS and CDR2 SASEGT. Only in-frame clones appear in the TCRdb table, and some are missing; sequencing was by immunoSEQ multiplex PCR. The data show millions of clones, with approximately 94% seen just once and 0.13% to 0.15% held by the top ten. The chain recombines TRBV6-1 with TRBJ1-2; D ambiguous. The sequenced sample was naive CD4+ T cells sorted from blood. Documented subset: CD45RA+ positively selected. This clonotype was sampled from a man younger than 30 in good health. The CDR3 DNA reads TGTGCCAGCAGTGAGCAGAACGCAGGCCTCATTGGAGCTAACTATGGCTACACCTTC. Translating it yields CASSEQNAGLIGANYGYTF.